This TCR beta chain is from a study of CD8 T cells in ankylosing spondylitis. The CDR3 runs to 15 residues. Germline CDR1 and CDR2: KGHSH and LQKENI. Trimming pared 4 bases from V and 2 bases from J, leaving 12 bases between. The sample holds a few counts of this clonotype. What it binds is unknown. MiXCR was run by TCRdb on the 5' RACE reads, yielding one entry per CDR3 protein. The table shows more than 300,000 distinct CDR3 sequences, with roughly 10% occurring only once. General study points: The study looked at matched synovial fluid samples from ankylosing spondylitis patients. Disease-linked clones were reported to be significantly enriched there. One TCR beta motif, made up of roughly 8 highly homologous variants, appeared characteristic of ankylosing spondylitis blood.

The chain is built from TRBV18 and TRBJ2-1; the D gene is possibly TRBD2 (5 bases). The sequencing sample was made of blood, either unsorted or a sorted T cell fraction (not recorded which). The TCR was taken from a female donor with ankylosing spondylitis or in good health (not recorded which). CDR3 DNA: TGTGCCAGCTCACGGGAGAAAGCCGCCTACAATGAGCAGTTCTTC. It specifies CASSREKAAYNEQFF.